The rows below give T cell receptor beta chains drawn from one sample of a study of somatic mutations in cytotoxic T cells in rheumatoid arthritis. Profiled with immunoSEQ multiplex PCR; TCRdb holds only in-frame clones, not every one. The data contain approximately 30,000 clones, around 86% of them singletons. Specimen: CD8+ T cells sorted from blood. These receptor sequences come from an adult with rheumatoid arthritis. Both conserved end residues are part of each CDR3. Each record gives: J gene, V gene, D gene, clone size, CDR3 DNA, CDR3 protein. A D gene is named only where the DNA matches it firmly. The size of a clone is reported for some rows only, either as once, few or many, or as a class for expanded clones.

TRBJ2-7	TRBV4-1	TRBD1	-	TGCGCCAGCAGCCAAGTGGCCGGGACAGGAGCCTACGAGCAGTACTTC	CASSQVAGTGAYEQYF
TRBJ2-7	TRBV6-5	-	-	TGTGCCAGCAGTTACTCAGGGGTCTACGAGCAGTACTTC	CASSYSGVYEQYF
TRBJ2-2	TRBV7-6	TRBD1	-	TGTGCCAGCAGCTTATCCGGGACAGGGGTAACCGGGGAGCTGTTTTTT	CASSLSGTGVTGELFF
TRBJ1-1	TRBV19	-	-	TGTGCCAGTAGTATAGGAGGGGCCAGCACTGAAGCTTTCTTT	CASSIGGASTEAFF
TRBJ2-2	TRBV6-4	-	-	TGTGCCAGCAGTGAATCGGCCAGTGCGAACACCGGGGAGCTGTTTTTT	CASSESASANTGELFF
TRBJ2-7	TRBV5-1	-	-	TGCGCCAGCAGCTGGGTAAGGGGAGTAGGGGAGCAGTACTTC	CASSWVRGVGEQYF
TRBJ2-7	TRBV7-8	TRBD1	-	TGTGCCAGCAGCTGGGGGACAGGGTCGGTAGTGTACGAGCAGTACTTC	CASSWGTGSVVYEQYF
TRBJ2-7	TRBV5-6	-	-	TGTGCCAGCAGCTTGTTTGGGAGAGGCTACGAGCAGTACTTC	CASSLFGRGYEQYF
TRBJ1-1	TRBV5-1	-	-	TGCGCCAGCAGCCCCATGGAAGGGGCGGGCACTGAAGCTTTCTTT	CASSPMEGAGTEAFF
TRBJ1-3	TRBV5-6	-	-	TGTGCCAGCAGTTTTTGGGTTACTGGAAACACCATATATTTT	CASSFWVTGNTIYF
TRBJ2-7	TRBV28	TRBD2	-	TGTGCCAGCAGCCTCCTAGCGGGGGGGATCGACGAGCAGTACTTC	CASSLLAGGIDEQYF
TRBJ1-2	TRBV15	-	-	TGTGCCACCAGCAGTTCCCGCGAATACTATGGCTACACCTTC	CATSSSREYYGYTF
TRBJ2-5	TRBV27	-	-	TGTGCCAGCAGTTCCTCCGGAGAGACCCAGTACTTC	CASSSSGETQYF
TRBJ2-1	TRBV7-2	TRBD2	-	TGTGCCAGCAGCTTAGGCGGGAGGGCCTGGGATGAGCAGTTCTTC	CASSLGGRAWDEQFF
TRBJ2-2	TRBV27	-	once	TGTGCCAGCTGGAGGGGGGGGAACACCGGGGAGCTGTTTTTT	CASWRGGNTGELFF
TRBJ2-2	TRBV29-1	-	-	TGCAGCGTGGGTCGAACCGGGGAGCTGTTTTTT	CSVGRTGELFF
TRBJ1-2	TRBV19	-	-	TGTGCCAGTAGTATAGATGAGGGGGGGCCTAATGGCTACACCTTC	CASSIDEGGPNGYTF
TRBJ2-6	TRBV5-1	TRBD2	-	TGCGCCAGCAGCATGGGACTAGCGGGAGTCCCCTCTGGGGCCAACGTCCTGACTTTC	CASSMGLAGVPSGANVLTF
TRBJ1-2	TRBV4-1	-	-	TGCGCCAGCAGCCAAGCCGGACCTTGGGGCTACACCTTC	CASSQAGPWGYTF
TRBJ1-5	TRBV11-2	TRBD1	few	TGTGCCAGCAGCTTCGCAGGGGGTGGGCCCCAGCATTTT	CASSFAGGGPQHF
TRBJ2-3	TRBV27	-	-	TGTGCCAGCAGTTCGTATATTCCCCCGCGGGACACAGATACGCAGTATTTT	CASSSYIPPRDTDTQYF
TRBJ1-1	TRBV6-1	-	once	TGTGCCAGCCGCCAGTCCGAAGCTTTCTTT	CASRQSEAFF
TRBJ2-7	TRBV9	-	-	TGTGCCAGCAGCGTAGGGGGAGGACAGGCCGGCGAGCAGTACTTC	CASSVGGGQAGEQYF
TRBJ2-1	TRBV7-2	-	-	TGTGCCAGCAGCTTAGTTCCCCCTCCCCCGGATGAGCAGTTCTTC	CASSLVPPPPDEQFF
TRBJ2-5	TRBV7-9	-	once	TGTGCCAGCACCCCCCCCTCGGGAAGCCAAGAGACCCAGTACTTC	CASTPPSGSQETQYF
TRBJ1-1	TRBV6-1	-	-	TGTGCCAGCATTGGTCAGGGCTGGAACACTGAAGCTTTCTTT	CASIGQGWNTEAFF
TRBJ2-3	TRBV11-2	-	-	TGTGCCAGCAGCTTAGTTGGCGGGTTGGCAGATACGCAGTATTTT	CASSLVGGLADTQYF
TRBJ1-2	TRBV7-9	-	-	TGTGCCAGCAGCTTAGCAGTTGTAGATGGCTACACCTTC	CASSLAVVDGYTF
TRBJ2-7	TRBV5-1	-	-	TGCGCCAGCAGCTTGCGCGGCCTTTCGAACGAGCAGTACTTC	CASSLRGLSNEQYF
TRBJ1-2	TRBV27	-	-	TGTGCCAGCAGTCGGCGAGGGGGCTATGGCTACACCTTC	CASSRRGGYGYTF
TRBJ1-1	TRBV29-1	-	-	TGCAGCGTTGATCGGAGCACTGAAGCTTTCTTT	CSVDRSTEAFF
TRBJ1-1	TRBV5-4	-	-	TGTGCCAGCAGCTTGGTGGGGGACACTGAAGCTTTCTTT	CASSLVGDTEAFF
TRBJ1-4	TRBV2	-	-	TGTGCCAGCAGTGAACTGGGGGTGGGTGAAAAACTGTTTTTT	CASSELGVGEKLFF
TRBJ2-7	TRBV5-6	-	-	TGTGCCAGCAGCTTGGCAGGGTCCTCCTACGAGCAGTACTTC	CASSLAGSSYEQYF
TRBJ2-7	TRBV30	TRBD1	-	TGTGCCTGGAGTCAGAGACCCCCGGGACAGCACTACGAGCAGTACTTC	CAWSQRPPGQHYEQYF
TRBJ2-7	TRBV11-2	-	-	TGTGCCAGCAGCCAGGGACTTTACGAGCAGTACTTC	CASSQGLYEQYF
TRBJ2-1	TRBV7-9	-	-	TGTGCCAGCAGCTTAGCGGGGGGTTTTCGCAATGAGCAGTTCTTC	CASSLAGGFRNEQFF
TRBJ2-1	TRBV5-1	TRBD2	-	TGCGCCAGCAGCTTGTTCCGGGAGGGCCCTCGGGCATTTAATGAGCAGTTCTTC	CASSLFREGPRAFNEQFF
TRBJ1-1	TRBV4-3	-	-	TGCGCCAGCAGCCAAGCACCAACAGGCATGAACACTGAAGCTTTCTTT	CASSQAPTGMNTEAFF
TRBJ1-3	TRBV4-1	TRBD1	few	TGCGCCAGCAGCCCAAGGACAGGGTTAAAGGGAAACACCATATATTTT	CASSPRTGLKGNTIYF
TRBJ2-2	TRBV9	-	-	TGTGCCAGCAGCCCTAATGCAGGGAACGGCGGGGAGCTGTTTTTT	CASSPNAGNGGELFF
TRBJ2-1	TRBV7-9	TRBD2	-	TGTGCCAGCAGCTTAATAACTAGCGGGGGCGATGAGCAGTTCTTC	CASSLITSGGDEQFF
TRBJ2-1	TRBV10-2	TRBD1	-	TGCGCCAGCAGTGATTCAGGGGGTGAGCAGTTCTTC	CASSDSGGEQFF
TRBJ2-7	TRBV11-3	-	-	TGTGCCAGCAGCCTCCGGGGCCTACACGAGCAGTACTTC	CASSLRGLHEQYF